Below, one T cell receptor (beta chain) is given with its context. What it recognizes is unknown. Amplifying from RNA transcripts, the study obtained TCR beta CDR3 regions. Second-round multiplex PCR followed a first-round RT-PCR using HTBI primers. Via MiXCR, TCRdb re-called the multiplex PCR reads, giving one row per CDR3 protein. The sample includes 660,000 or so distinct CDR3 sequences, about 38% of them seen just once. This record belongs to a study of Graves' ophthalmopathy and Graves' hyperthyroidism. Study findings and constraints: In blood appeared most of the expanded thyroid clonotypes whose frequency exceeded 0.001. In separating ophthalmopathy from stable hyperthyroidism, a 13-signature model achieved 87.88% sensitivity and 81.08% specificity. Ophthalmopathy progression predictions by the model showed about 75% specificity and roughly 71% sensitivity.

CDR1 is SEHNR, CDR2 FQNEAQ, per germline (reference sequence). The CDR3 has 14 amino acids. After removal of 3 bases from V and 5 bases from J, the junction contained 5 bases not matched to a gene. Patients were left out if they had other autoimmune diseases, uncontrolled infections, pregnancy or lactation. The specimen sequenced was peripheral blood. The rearrangement links TRBV7-9 to TRBJ1-1; TRBD1 matches at 8 bases. The receptor comes from an adult man with Graves' ophthalmopathy. For the CDR3, the DNA is TGTGCCAGCAGCTTTCCAGGGGGCCGGACTGAAGCTTTCTTT. It is translated as CASSFPGGRTEAFF.